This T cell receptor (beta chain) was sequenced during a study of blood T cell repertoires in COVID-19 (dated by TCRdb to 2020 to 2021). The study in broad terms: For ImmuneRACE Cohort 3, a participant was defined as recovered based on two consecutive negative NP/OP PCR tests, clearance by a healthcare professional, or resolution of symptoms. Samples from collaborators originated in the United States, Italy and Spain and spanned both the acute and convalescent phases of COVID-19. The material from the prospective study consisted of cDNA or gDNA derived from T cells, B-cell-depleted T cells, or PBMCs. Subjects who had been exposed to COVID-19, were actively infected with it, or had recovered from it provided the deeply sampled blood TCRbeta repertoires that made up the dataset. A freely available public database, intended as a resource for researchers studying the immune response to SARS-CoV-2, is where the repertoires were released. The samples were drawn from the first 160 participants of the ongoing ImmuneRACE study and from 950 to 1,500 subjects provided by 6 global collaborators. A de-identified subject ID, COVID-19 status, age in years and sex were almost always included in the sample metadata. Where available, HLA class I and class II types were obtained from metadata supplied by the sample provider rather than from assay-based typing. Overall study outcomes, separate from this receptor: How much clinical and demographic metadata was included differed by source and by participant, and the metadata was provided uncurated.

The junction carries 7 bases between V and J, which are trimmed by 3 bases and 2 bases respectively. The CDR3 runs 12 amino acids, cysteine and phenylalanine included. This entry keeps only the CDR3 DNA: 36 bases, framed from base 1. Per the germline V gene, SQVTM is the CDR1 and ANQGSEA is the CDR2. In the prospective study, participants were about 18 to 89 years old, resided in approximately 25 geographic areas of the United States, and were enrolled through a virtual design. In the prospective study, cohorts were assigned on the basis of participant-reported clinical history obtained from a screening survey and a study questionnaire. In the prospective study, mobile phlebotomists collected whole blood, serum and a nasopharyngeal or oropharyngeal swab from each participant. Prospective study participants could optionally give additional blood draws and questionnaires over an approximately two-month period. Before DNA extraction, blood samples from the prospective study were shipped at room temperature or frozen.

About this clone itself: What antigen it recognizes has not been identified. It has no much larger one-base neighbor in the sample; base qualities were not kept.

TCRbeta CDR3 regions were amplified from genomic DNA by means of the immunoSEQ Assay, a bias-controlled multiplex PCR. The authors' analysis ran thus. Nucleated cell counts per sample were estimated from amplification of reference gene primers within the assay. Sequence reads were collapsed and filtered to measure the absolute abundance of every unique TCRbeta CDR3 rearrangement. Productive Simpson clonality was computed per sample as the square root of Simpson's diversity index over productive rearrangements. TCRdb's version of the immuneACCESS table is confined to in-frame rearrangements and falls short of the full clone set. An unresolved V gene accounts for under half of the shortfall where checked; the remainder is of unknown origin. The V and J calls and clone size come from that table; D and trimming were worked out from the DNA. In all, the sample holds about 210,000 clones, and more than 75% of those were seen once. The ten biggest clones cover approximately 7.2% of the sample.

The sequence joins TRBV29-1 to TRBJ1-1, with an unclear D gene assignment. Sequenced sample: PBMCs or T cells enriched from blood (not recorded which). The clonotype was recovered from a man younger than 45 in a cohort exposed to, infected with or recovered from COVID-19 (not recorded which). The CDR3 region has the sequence CSVDLYNTEAFF. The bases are TGCAGCGTTGATCTGTATAACACTGAAGCTTTCTTT. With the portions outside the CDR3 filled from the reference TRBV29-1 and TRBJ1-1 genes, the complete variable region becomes SAVISQKPSRDICQRGTSLTIQCQVDSQVTMMFWYRQQPGQSLTLIATANQGSEATYESGFVIDKFPISRPNLTFSTLTVSNMSPEDSSIYLCSVDLYNTEAFFGQGTRLTVV.